Listed below are T cell receptor beta chains from one sample, sequenced in a study of shared clonotypes between healthy human individuals. Profiled with immunoSEQ multiplex PCR; TCRdb holds only in-frame clones, not every one. The sample has millions of clones, roughly 91% seen once. The sample taken for sequencing was naive CD8+ T cells from PBMCs. These receptors were obtained from a man younger than 35 in good health. Some clones in this sample may be carry-over from other donors' samples. Each CDR3 is given with its conserved first and last residue. A D gene is named only where the DNA matches it firmly. Only part of the rows carry a size: once, few, many, or a class if the clone is expanded.

j_gene | abundance | v_gene | d_gene | CDR3nt | CDR3aa
TRBJ2-3 | NA | TRBV4-1 | NA | TGCGCCAGCAGCCAAGGACAGAGCACAGATACGCAGTATTTT | CASSQGQSTDTQYF
TRBJ2-7 | NA | TRBV7-3 | NA | TGTGCCAGCAGCCCCGCTAGCTTTCTGACCTACGAGCAGTACTTC | CASSPASFLTYEQYF
TRBJ2-7 | once | TRBV6-5 | NA | TGTGCCAGCAGTTACTCCGGCAGTCAAGGATTCTACGAGCAGTACTTC | CASSYSGSQGFYEQYF
TRBJ2-2 | NA | TRBV9 | NA | TGTGCCAGCAGCCCCCTTGTAGTCACCGGGGAGCTGTTTTTT | CASSPLVVTGELFF
TRBJ2-1 | NA | TRBV13 | NA | TGTGCCAGCAGGGAAGGCAATGAGCAGTTCTTC | CASREGNEQFF
TRBJ1-2 | NA | TRBV5-1 | NA | TGCGCCAGCAGCTTGGACAGGGTGAACTATGGCTACACCTTC | CASSLDRVNYGYTF
TRBJ2-2 | NA | TRBV7-9 | NA | TGTGCCAGCAGGTGGGACCGACACACCGGGGAGCTGTTTTTT | CASRWDRHTGELFF
TRBJ2-7 | NA | TRBV7-9 | TRBD2 | TGTGCCAGCAGCTTAGACGGGAGCGGGAGACCCTACGAGCAGTACTTC | CASSLDGSGRPYEQYF
TRBJ2-5 | NA | TRBV14 | NA | TGTGCCAGCAGCACACTGATGGCGGAGACCCAGTACTTC | CASSTLMAETQYF
TRBJ1-1 | NA | TRBV5-4 | NA | TGTGCCAGCAGCTTGCGGGGTGGACAAGCTTTCTTT | CASSLRGGQAFF
TRBJ2-7 | once | TRBV6-1 | TRBD1 | TGTGCCAGCAGTGCAACGAGACAGGGACCCTACGAGCAGTACTTC | CASSATRQGPYEQYF
TRBJ1-2 | NA | TRBV7-9 | TRBD1 | TGTGCCAGCAGCGGACAGGAGGGGCACTATGGCTACACCTTC | CASSGQEGHYGYTF
TRBJ1-1 | NA | TRBV4-1 | NA | TGCGCCAGCAGCCAACAGACAGGGAACACTGAAGCTTTCTTT | CASSQQTGNTEAFF
TRBJ1-4 | NA | TRBV18 | NA | TGTGCCAGCTCACCAACGGGGGGCTATGAAAAACTGTTTTTT | CASSPTGGYEKLFF
TRBJ1-5 | NA | TRBV19 | NA | TGTGCCAGTAGTATATCGGGGTATCAGCCCCAGCATTTT | CASSISGYQPQHF
TRBJ2-1 | NA | TRBV15 | NA | TGTGCCACCAGCAGAGATCCCTCAACTACCAATGAGCAGTTCTTC | CATSRDPSTTNEQFF
TRBJ1-2 | NA | TRBV19 | TRBD1 | TGTGCCAGTGGACAGGGGCCTCGTACCTATGGCTACACCTTC | CASGQGPRTYGYTF
TRBJ1-1 | NA | TRBV4-1 | NA | TGCGCCAGCAGCCTGGAACCGATTACAGCTAGTAACACTGAAGCTTTCTTT | CASSLEPITASNTEAFF
TRBJ1-3 | NA | TRBV4-3 | NA | TGCGCCAGCAGCCAAGACTGGAGCTTCTCTGGAAACACCATATATTTT | CASSQDWSFSGNTIYF
TRBJ2-7 | NA | TRBV10-3 | NA | TGTGCCATCAGCCGTGACCAGGGGCAGGGCCTGCCCTACGAGCAGTACTTC | CAISRDQGQGLPYEQYF
TRBJ1-2 | once | TRBV28 | TRBD1 | TGTGCCAGCAGTCCTCAGACAGGGACGGGCTACACCTTC | CASSPQTGTGYTF
TRBJ1-2 | NA | TRBV7-9 | NA | TGTGCCAGCAGCTTAGACCCCCTTAACTATGGCTACACCTTC | CASSLDPLNYGYTF
TRBJ2-2 | NA | TRBV10-2 | NA | TGCGCCAGCACCCCGACCGGGGAGCTGTTTTTT | CASTPTGELFF
TRBJ2-1 | NA | TRBV5-8 | TRBD2 | TGTGCCAGCAGCCCAAGCGGGAGGGCCTTTTATGAGCAGTTCTTC | CASSPSGRAFYEQFF
TRBJ2-2 | NA | TRBV7-2 | TRBD2 | TGTGCCAGCAGCTTAGCCGGGGAGGGCCTCGGCGGGGAGCTGTTTTTT | CASSLAGEGLGGELFF
TRBJ2-7 | NA | TRBV10-3 | NA | TGTGCCATCAGTGAAGGCGGGCGGTACGAGCAGTACTTC | CAISEGGRYEQYF
TRBJ1-2 | NA | TRBV30 | NA | TGTGCCTGGAGTGAAACATCGACACGCTATGGCTACACCTTC | CAWSETSTRYGYTF
TRBJ1-5 | NA | TRBV15 | NA | TGTGCCACCAGCGGGGGGGCCAGTCAGCCCCAGCATTTT | CATSGGASQPQHF
TRBJ2-5 | NA | TRBV7-9 | TRBD2 | TGTGCCAGCAGCCCTAGCGGCAAAGAGACCCAGTACTTC | CASSPSGKETQYF
TRBJ1-2 | NA | TRBV27 | NA | TGTGCCAGCAGTTCTGACGGGACCGATGGTCACTATGGCTACACCTTC | CASSSDGTDGHYGYTF
TRBJ2-7 | once | TRBV5-4 | NA | TGTGCCAGCAGCATGGACAGCTACGAGCAGTACTTC | CASSMDSYEQYF
TRBJ2-6 | NA | TRBV6-5 | NA | TGTGCCAGCAGTTGGGGTTCCTCTGGGGCCAACGTCCTGACTTTC | CASSWGSSGANVLTF
TRBJ2-2 | NA | TRBV4-2 | NA | TGTGCCAGCAGCCCTAGAGGGGGGGTAGCCAGGTCGAACACCGGGGAGCTGTTTTTT | CASSPRGGVARSNTGELFF
TRBJ1-5 | NA | TRBV19 | NA | TGTGCCAGTAGTAGCCCATTGGCCACACGCAGCCGCAATCAGCCCCAGCATTTT | CASSSPLATRSRNQPQHF
TRBJ1-5 | NA | TRBV19 | NA | TGTGCCAGTAGTATATCGGGTGGTCTGGGGAATCAGCCCCAGCATTTT | CASSISGGLGNQPQHF
TRBJ2-2 | once | TRBV7-9 | NA | TGTGCCAGCAGCTACCAGGGGAACACCGGGGAGCTGTTTTTT | CASSYQGNTGELFF
TRBJ2-5 | NA | TRBV15 | NA | TGTGCCACCAGCACTACCATGGGAGTGAATCAAGAGACCCAGTACTTC | CATSTTMGVNQETQYF
TRBJ2-1 | NA | TRBV11-3 | NA | TGTGCCAGCAGCACAGGGACATCCTTTGGCGATGAGCAGTTCTTC | CASSTGTSFGDEQFF
TRBJ1-2 | NA | TRBV7-2 | TRBD1 | TGTGCCAGCAGCTCGGAACAGGGGTGGGGCTATGGCTACACCTTC | CASSSEQGWGYGYTF
TRBJ2-7 | NA | TRBV4-1 | NA | TGCGCCAGCAGCCAAGGGGTCACGGGTACCGGCTCCTACGAGCAGTACTTC | CASSQGVTGTGSYEQYF
TRBJ2-7 | once | TRBV11-2 | NA | TGTGCCAGCAGCTCCACCGGGCCCTTGGGGGAGCAGTACTTC | CASSSTGPLGEQYF
TRBJ1-1 | NA | TRBV4-1 | NA | TGCGCCAGCAGCCACAGAGACGGTATGAACACTGAAGCTTTCTTT | CASSHRDGMNTEAFF
TRBJ1-5 | NA | TRBV9 | NA | TGTGCCAGCAGCGAGTCCGGGGCTACAAATAGCAATCAGCCCCAGCATTTT | CASSESGATNSNQPQHF
TRBJ2-1 | NA | TRBV30 | TRBD2 | TGTGCCTGGAGTGTTGGTAGCGGGGTTTACAATGAGCAGTTCTTC | CAWSVGSGVYNEQFF
TRBJ2-1 | NA | TRBV5-1 | NA | TGCGCCAGCAGGCACCCCACGATCCCGCTAGCAGGGGAAGGGAACAATGAGCAGTTCTTC | CASRHPTIPLAGEGNNEQFF
TRBJ2-7 | NA | TRBV9 | NA | TGTGCCAGCAGCGTAGGTGGAAGCTCCTACGAGCAGTACTTC | CASSVGGSSYEQYF
TRBJ2-1 | NA | TRBV7-9 | TRBD2 | TGTGCCAGCAGCTCTCCGACTAGCGGGGATTTCAATGAGCAGTTCTTC | CASSSPTSGDFNEQFF
TRBJ2-3 | NA | TRBV7-9 | NA | TGTGCCAGCAGCTTGGGGGGGGCCCCAGATACGCAGTATTTT | CASSLGGAPDTQYF
TRBJ1-1 | NA | TRBV6-1 | NA | TGTGCCAGCAGTGTGGGCAGGTGGGTCACTGAAGCTTTCTTT | CASSVGRWVTEAFF
TRBJ1-5 | NA | TRBV19 | TRBD1 | TGTGCCAGTAGTATAGATCGACTGGGACAGCTTCCCCAGCATTTT | CASSIDRLGQLPQHF
TRBJ1-4 | NA | TRBV9 | NA | TGTGCCAGCAGCGTGGGCCGCCGGGAGCGGGTTGACGAACTGTTTTTT | CASSVGRRERVDELFF
TRBJ2-1 | NA | TRBV6-6 | NA | TGTGCCAGCAGTCAAAGGACTATTGAGCAGTTCTTC | CASSQRTIEQFF
TRBJ1-5 | NA | TRBV4-1 | TRBD1 | TGCGCCAGCAGCCAAAGGGACAGGATTAGCAATCAGCCCCAGCATTTT | CASSQRDRISNQPQHF
TRBJ1-2 | once | TRBV5-1 | NA | TGCGCCAGCAGCTTGGGAGGATTGGAAGGCTACACCTTC | CASSLGGLEGYTF
TRBJ2-7 | NA | TRBV18 | TRBD2 | TGTGCCAGCTCCCCGGGGCTAGCGGGACCTTACGAGCAGTACTTC | CASSPGLAGPYEQYF